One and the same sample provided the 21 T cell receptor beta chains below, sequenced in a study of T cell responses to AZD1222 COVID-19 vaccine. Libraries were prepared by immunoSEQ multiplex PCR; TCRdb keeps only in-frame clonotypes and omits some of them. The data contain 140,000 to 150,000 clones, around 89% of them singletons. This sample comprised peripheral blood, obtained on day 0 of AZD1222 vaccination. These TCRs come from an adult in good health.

CDR3 nucleotides: TGTGCCAGCAGCAGCTCAGGGGCCGGGGAGCTGTTTTTT. Its protein product is CASSSSGAGELFF. The rearrangement links TRBV7-3 to TRBJ2-2, with a possible D match to TRBD1 (6 bases). The CDR3 runs to 13 residues. V gave up 5 bases and J gave up 6 bases, with 10 bases separating them. Germline CDR1 SGHTA, CDR2 FQGTGA.

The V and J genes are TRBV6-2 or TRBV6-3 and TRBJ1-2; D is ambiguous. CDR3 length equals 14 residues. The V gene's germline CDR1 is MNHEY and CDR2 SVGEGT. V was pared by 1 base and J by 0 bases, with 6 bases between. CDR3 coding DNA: TGTGCCAGCAGTTACTGGGAATCTAACTATGGCTACACCTTC. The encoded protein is CASSYWESNYGYTF.

CDR3 amino acids: CASTTRGLQANYGYTF. The CDR3 DNA reads TGTGCCAGTACCACGCGGGGATTACAGGCTAACTATGGCTACACCTTC. This sequence joins TRBV19 and TRBJ1-2; D is perhaps TRBD1 (5 bases). Trimming stripped 7 bases from V and 0 bases from J, with 18 bases between. Germline CDR1 LNHDA, CDR2 SQIVND (reference sequence). CDR3 length equals 16 residues.

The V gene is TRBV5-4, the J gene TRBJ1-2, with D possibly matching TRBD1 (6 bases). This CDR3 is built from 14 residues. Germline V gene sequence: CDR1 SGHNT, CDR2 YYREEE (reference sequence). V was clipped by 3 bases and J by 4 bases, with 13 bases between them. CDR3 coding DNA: TGTGCCAGCAGCTCTGACAGGATCATCTATGGCTACACCTTC. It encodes CASSSDRIIYGYTF.

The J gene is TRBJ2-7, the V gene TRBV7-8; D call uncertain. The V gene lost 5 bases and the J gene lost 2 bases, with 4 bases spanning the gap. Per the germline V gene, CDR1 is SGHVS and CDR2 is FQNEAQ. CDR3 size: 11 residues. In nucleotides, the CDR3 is TGTGCCAGCAGCCATGCCTACGAGCAGTACTTC. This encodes CASSHAYEQYF.

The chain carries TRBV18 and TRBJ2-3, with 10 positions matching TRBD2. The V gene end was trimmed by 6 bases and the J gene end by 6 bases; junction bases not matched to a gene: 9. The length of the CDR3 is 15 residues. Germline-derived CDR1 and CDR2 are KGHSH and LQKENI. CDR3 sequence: CASSPGLAAGDTQYF. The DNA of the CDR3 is TGTGCCAGCTCCCCTGGACTAGCGGCGGGCGATACGCAGTATTTT.

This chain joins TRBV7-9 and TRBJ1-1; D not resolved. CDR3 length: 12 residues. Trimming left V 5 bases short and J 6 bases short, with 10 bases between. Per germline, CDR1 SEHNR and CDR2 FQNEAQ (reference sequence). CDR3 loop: CASSLTTPEAFF. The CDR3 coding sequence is TGTGCCAGCAGCCTGACGACGCCTGAAGCTTTCTTT.

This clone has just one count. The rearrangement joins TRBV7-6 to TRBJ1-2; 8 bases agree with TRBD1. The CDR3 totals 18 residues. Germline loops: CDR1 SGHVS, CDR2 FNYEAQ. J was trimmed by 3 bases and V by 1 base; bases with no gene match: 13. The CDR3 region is CASSLEVSEDRAYYGYTF. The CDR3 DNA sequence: TGTGCCAGCAGCTTAGAAGTTTCGGAGGACAGGGCGTACTATGGCTACACCTTC. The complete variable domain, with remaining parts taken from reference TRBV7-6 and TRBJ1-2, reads GAGVSQSPRYKVTKRGQDVALRCDPISGHVSLYWYRQALGQGPEFLTYFNYEAQQDKSGLPNDRFSAERPEGSISTLTIQRTEQRDSAMYRCASSLEVSEDRAYYGYTFGSGTRLTVV.

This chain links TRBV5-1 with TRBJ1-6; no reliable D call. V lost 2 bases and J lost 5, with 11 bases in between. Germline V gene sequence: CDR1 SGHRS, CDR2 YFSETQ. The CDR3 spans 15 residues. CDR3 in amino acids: CASSLVVGDNSPLHF. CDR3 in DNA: TGCGCCAGCAGCTTAGTTGTTGGGGATAATTCACCCCTCCACTTT. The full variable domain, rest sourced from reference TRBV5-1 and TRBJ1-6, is KAGVTQTPRYLIKTRGQQVTLSCSPISGHRSVSWYQQTPGQGLQFLFEYFSETQRNKGNFPGRFSGRQFSNSRSEMNVSTLELGDSALYLCASSLVVGDNSPLHFGNGTRLTVT.

The chain's CDR3 is CASSSDRGYGYTF. For the CDR3, the DNA is TGTGCCAGCAGCTCCGACAGGGGATATGGCTACACCTTC. The gene calls are TRBV7-3 and TRBJ1-2; 8 bases map to TRBD1. The junction had 3 bases not matched to a gene; V was cut back by 4 bases and J by 5 bases. Germline CDR1 is SGHTA and CDR2 is FQGTGA. The CDR3 totals 13 residues.

The CDR3 DNA is TGTGCCAGCCGCACAGGGGTGGAGAATTCACCCCTCCACTTT. It specifies CASRTGVENSPLHF. This chain links TRBV2 with TRBJ1-6, with 7 bases that match TRBD1. Trimming took 8 bases from V and 7 from J; bases not matched to a gene: 8. In germline, CDR1 is SNHLY, CDR2 FYNNEI. This CDR3 region has 14 residues.

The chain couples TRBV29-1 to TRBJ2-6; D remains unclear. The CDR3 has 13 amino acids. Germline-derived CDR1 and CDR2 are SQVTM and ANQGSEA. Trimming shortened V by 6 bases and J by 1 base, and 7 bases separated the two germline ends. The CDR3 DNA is TGCAGCGTGAAAGAGTCTGGGGCCAACGTCCTGACTTTC. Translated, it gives CSVKESGANVLTF.

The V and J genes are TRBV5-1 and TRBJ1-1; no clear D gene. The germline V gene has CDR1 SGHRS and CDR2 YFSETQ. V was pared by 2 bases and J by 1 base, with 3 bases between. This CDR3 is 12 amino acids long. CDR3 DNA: TGCGCCAGCAGCTTCCCGAACACTGAAGCTTTCTTT. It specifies CASSFPNTEAFF.

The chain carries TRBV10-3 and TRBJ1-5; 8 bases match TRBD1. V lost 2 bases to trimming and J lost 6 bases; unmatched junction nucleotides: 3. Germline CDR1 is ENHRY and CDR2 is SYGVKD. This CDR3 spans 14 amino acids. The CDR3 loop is CAISEGQGAQPQHF. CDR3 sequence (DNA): TGTGCCATCAGTGAGGGACAGGGCGCTCAGCCCCAGCATTTT.

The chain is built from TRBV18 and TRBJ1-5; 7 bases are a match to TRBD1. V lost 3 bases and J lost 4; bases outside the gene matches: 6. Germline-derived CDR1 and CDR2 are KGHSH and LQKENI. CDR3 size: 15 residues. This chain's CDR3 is CASSPYGTVNQPQHF. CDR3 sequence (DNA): TGTGCCAGCTCACCGTATGGGACAGTAAATCAGCCCCAGCATTTT.

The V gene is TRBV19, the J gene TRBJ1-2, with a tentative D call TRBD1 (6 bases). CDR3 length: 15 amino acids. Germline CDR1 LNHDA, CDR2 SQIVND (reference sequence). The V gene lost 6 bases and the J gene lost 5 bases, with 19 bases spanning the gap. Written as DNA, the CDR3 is TGTGCCAGTAGGCGGGGGCCAGCCCTTGGGTATGGCTACACCTTC. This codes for CASRRGPALGYGYTF.

CDR3 residues: CATSDSGQPQHF. Written as DNA, the CDR3 is TGTGCCACCAGTGACTCGGGGCAGCCCCAGCATTTT. This rearrangement joins TRBV24-1 to TRBJ1-5; D is unresolved. The germline V gene encodes CDR1 KGHDR and CDR2 SFDVKD. Trimming cost V 4 bases and J 7 bases, with 7 bases left between them. This CDR3 has 12 amino acids.

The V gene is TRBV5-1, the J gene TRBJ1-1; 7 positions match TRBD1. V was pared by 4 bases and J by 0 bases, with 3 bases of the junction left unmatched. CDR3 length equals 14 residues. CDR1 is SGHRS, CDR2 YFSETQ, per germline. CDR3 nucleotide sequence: TGCGCCAGCAGCACAGGGGACTTGAACACTGAAGCTTTCTTT. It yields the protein CASSTGDLNTEAFF.

The DNA for the CDR3 is TGTGCCAGCAGCTTCGCCCGACAGGGGGCAAGCGGGGAGCTGTTTTTT. It yields the protein CASSFARQGASGELFF. The chain is built from TRBV11-3 and TRBJ2-2, with TRBD1 identical over 10 bases. The CDR3 sequence is 16 residues long. The J segment lost 7 bases and the V segment lost 3 bases, leaving 8 bases of the junction unmatched. Germline V gene sequence: CDR1 SGHNT, CDR2 YENEEA.

The CDR3 sequence is CASSLDRNTIYF. In DNA form, the CDR3 reads TGTGCCAGCAGCTTAGATAGAAACACCATATATTTT. This chain joins TRBV7-6 and TRBJ1-3; D is unclear. The CDR3 is made up of 12 amino acids. Germline V gene sequence: CDR1 SGHVS, CDR2 FNYEAQ. V gave up 1 base and J gave up 5 bases, with 3 bases separating them.

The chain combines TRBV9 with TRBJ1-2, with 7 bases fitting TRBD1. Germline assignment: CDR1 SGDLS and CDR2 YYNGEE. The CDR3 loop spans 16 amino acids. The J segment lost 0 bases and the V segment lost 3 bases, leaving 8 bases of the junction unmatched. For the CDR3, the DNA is TGTGCCAGCAGCGAACAGCCGGGACAGTCTAACTATGGCTACACCTTC. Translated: CASSEQPGQSNYGYTF.